The clone carrying this TCR beta chain was detected only a few times. The target antigen is unknown. The second PCR ran 7 to 11 cycles with a sample-barcoded 5' primer and J-beta primers. TCRdb called the 5' RACE reads again in MiXCR, with one record for every CDR3 protein. This table has approximately 810,000 distinct CDR3 sequences, around 36% appearing once. The data stem from a study of blood T cells in healthy people across ages. Findings of the study overall: There were more naive CD4+ cells and higher diversity in long-lived donors than in aged donors. Diversity of TCR beta per million T cells declined in a roughly linear way with age.

This sequence originates from a man aged 18 to 30 in good health. The material sequenced was blood.

The CDR3 sequence: CASSKARRRNQETQYF. The CDR3 DNA reads as TGTGCCAGCAGCAAAGCGAGAAGACGTAACCAAGAGACCCAGTACTTC. The gene calls are TRBV21-1 and TRBJ2-5. TRBV21-1 is described as a pseudogene. The CDR3 has 16 residues.